A selection of T cell receptor beta chains follows, all from one sample in a study of T cells in Graves' hyperthyroidism and ophthalmopathy. TCRdb re-analysed the multiplex PCR reads in MiXCR, keeping a single row per CDR3 protein. The top ten clones hold approximately 5.3% of a sample with around 420,000 distinct CDR3 sequences, approximately 15% of them seen once. Input material: blood. The receptors here all came from a woman aged 18-29 years with Graves' hyperthyroidism. The CDR3 runs from the conserved cysteine through the conserved F or W. D genes are given only for firm matches. Some rows have no size entry. The others give once, few or many, or a class for an expanded clone.

j_call cdr3_length v_call d_call clone_size cdr3_nt cdr3_aa
TRBJ2-5 14 TRBV7-9 - many TGTGCCAGCAGCTCGGTAGGGAACCAAGAGACCCAGTACTTC CASSSVGNQETQYF
TRBJ2-1 12 TRBV2 - many TGTGCCAGCGTACAGGGCTACAATGAGCAGTTCTTC CASVQGYNEQFF
TRBJ2-7 14 TRBV7-9 - many TGTGCCAGCAGCCCGAGGAGGAGTTTCTACGAGCAGTACTTC CASSPRRSFYEQYF
TRBJ1-1 13 TRBV2 - many TGTGCCAGCAGTAAGGGGGAGGGCACTGAAGCTTTCTTT CASSKGEGTEAFF
TRBJ1-4 18 TRBV4-1 - many TGCGCCAGCAGCCCCGTCCCGGGAGCGTTTGCAACTAATGAAAAACTGTTTTTT CASSPVPGAFATNEKLFF
TRBJ2-2 15 TRBV7-9 - many TGTGCCAGCAGCAACCCGACGGCCGTGACCGGGGAGCTGTTTTTT CASSNPTAVTGELFF
TRBJ2-7 15 TRBV9 TRBD2 - TGTGCCAGCAGCGCCGGGACTAGCGGGTTCTACGAGCAGTACTTC CASSAGTSGFYEQYF
TRBJ2-1 15 TRBV5-1 TRBD1 few TGCGCCAGCAGCCGGGACAGGGGGGAATACAATGAGCAGTTCTTC CASSRDRGEYNEQFF
TRBJ2-1 16 TRBV5-1 - many TGCGCCAGCAGCTTGGCCGGGGCGGGGTCTTACAATGAGCAGTTCTTC CASSLAGAGSYNEQFF
TRBJ1-1 15 TRBV5-6 TRBD1 many TGTGCCAGCAGCAGCAGGACAGGGATGGACACTGAAGCTTTCTTT CASSSRTGMDTEAFF
TRBJ1-2 14 TRBV27 - - TGTGCCAGCAGTTTATCGGCATGGGATCATGGCTACACCTTC CASSLSAWDHGYTF
TRBJ1-6 11 TRBV30 - few TGTGCCTGGTCCTTGGGGGCATACCTCCACTTT CAWSLGAYLHF
TRBJ2-1 15 TRBV6-6 - many TGTGCCAGCAGTTACGAAAGCGGCGCCTCCAATGAGCAGTTCTTC CASSYESGASNEQFF
TRBJ2-1 15 TRBV28 TRBD2 many TGTGCCAGCACCAGAGGACTAGCGGATAACAATGAGCAGTTCTTC CASTRGLADNNEQFF
TRBJ2-3 17 TRBV12-3/TRBV12-4 TRBD2 - TGTGCCAGCAGTTTATGGGCTAGCGGGACTGGCGCAGATACGCAGTATTTT CASSLWASGTGADTQYF
TRBJ2-7 14 TRBV20-1 - many TGCAGTGCTAGAGATGTGTCTATCTCCTACGAGCAGTACTTC CSARDVSISYEQYF
TRBJ2-1 17 TRBV5-4 TRBD2 few TGTGCCAGCAGCTTGGGGGCTAAGCGGGGATCCTACAATGAGCAGTTCTTC CASSLGAKRGSYNEQFF
TRBJ2-7 16 TRBV7-9 TRBD1 many TGTGCCAGCAGCCCCGGGACAGGGGGCGCGACCTACGAGCAGTACTTC CASSPGTGGATYEQYF
TRBJ2-1 15 TRBV2 TRBD2 many TGTGCCAGCAGTGCCCTGGGACTAGCAGGCAATGAGCAGTTCTTC CASSALGLAGNEQFF
TRBJ1-1 13 TRBV20-1 - many TGCAGTGCTCCCCGGGCCTATCCCACTGAAGCTTTCTTT CSAPRAYPTEAFF
TRBJ2-5 14 TRBV7-8 - many TGTGCCAGCAGCTTCCTGATTCGGGAAGAGACCCAGTACTTC CASSFLIREETQYF
TRBJ1-1 15 TRBV14 TRBD1 few TGTGCCAGCAGCCAAGCGGACAGGGGTGTCACTGAAGCTTTCTTT CASSQADRGVTEAFF
TRBJ2-7 14 TRBV20-1 TRBD2 many TGCAGTGCTAGAGATTCTAGCGGTTCCTACGAGCAGTACTTC CSARDSSGSYEQYF
TRBJ2-1 15 TRBV27 TRBD2 few TGTGCCAGCAGTTTAGCGCTAGCGGGGCGGAATGAGCAGTTCTTC CASSLALAGRNEQFF
TRBJ1-2 13 TRBV7-9 - - TGTGCCAGCAGCTCTCAGATGAACTATGGCTACACCTTC CASSSQMNYGYTF
TRBJ2-2 14 TRBV20-1 TRBD1 many TGCAGTGCTACCGGGACAGGGAGGACCGGGGAGCTGTTTTTT CSATGTGRTGELFF
TRBJ2-7 16 TRBV6-5 TRBD2 many TGTGCCAGCAGTTACTCGAGGCTAGCGGGTCCCTACGAGCAGTACTTC CASSYSRLAGPYEQYF
TRBJ2-6 13 TRBV29-1 - few TGCAGCGTTTTGCTCTCTGGGGCCAACGTCCTGACTTTC CSVLLSGANVLTF
TRBJ2-7 16 TRBV7-2 - - TGTGCCAGCAGCTTTTCGTTGGACTTAAACTCCTACCAGCAGTACTTC CASSFSLDLNSYQQYF
TRBJ2-7 13 TRBV6-2/TRBV6-3 - - TGTGCCCACGGGCCGGGCACCCCCTACGAGCAGTACTTC CAHGPGTPYEQYF
TRBJ1-1 14 TRBV29-1 - many TGCAGCGTCGCCCCGACAGGCGCGAACACTGAAGCTTTCTTT CSVAPTGANTEAFF
TRBJ2-3 14 TRBV6-1 TRBD2 many TGTGCCAGCAGTAGACTAGCGGGAGATCGGACGCAGTATTTT CASSRLAGDRTQYF
TRBJ1-1 14 TRBV19 - - TGTGCCAGTAGTATAGCGGACAGGAACACTGAAGCTTTCTTT CASSIADRNTEAFF
TRBJ2-2 18 TRBV6-2/TRBV6-3 TRBD1 - TGTGCCAGCAGTTACTCAGGACAGGGTTTTATGATAGCCGGGGAGCTGTTTTTT CASSYSGQGFMIAGELFF
TRBJ2-7 13 TRBV2 - many TGTGCCAGCAGTACAGAAAGCTCCTACGAGCAGTACTTC CASSTESSYEQYF
TRBJ2-7 15 TRBV20-1 TRBD1 many TGCAGTGCCTTGACAGGGTACGGGGATATGGGTGAGCAGTACTTC CSALTGYGDMGEQYF
TRBJ1-1 15 TRBV28 - once TGTGCCAGCAGTCCATCCTTCCTCGGACAGCCGGAAGCTTTCTTT CASSPSFLGQPEAFF
TRBJ1-2 16 TRBV11-2 TRBD1 - TGTGCCAGCAGCCCGACAGGGGGACAGGGCGGCTATGGCTACACCTTC CASSPTGGQGGYGYTF
TRBJ1-2 15 TRBV30 TRBD1 many TGTGCCTGGCACACCGGGACAGCTCTCAACTATGGCTACACCTTC CAWHTGTALNYGYTF
TRBJ1-3 16 TRBV5-4 TRBD1 few TGTGCCAGCAGCTTGGAAGGGGGCGACTATGGAAACACCATATATTTT CASSLEGGDYGNTIYF
TRBJ2-7 15 TRBV7-8 - many TGTGCCAGCAGCTTAGCGCCAGGGGGAGGCTACGAGCAGTACTTC CASSLAPGGGYEQYF
TRBJ1-1 15 TRBV28 TRBD1 - TGTGCCAGCAGTGATCCGGGACAGCCGAACACTGAAGCTTTCTTT CASSDPGQPNTEAFF